This TCR beta chain was retrieved from a study of blood T cell repertoires in COVID-19. Study at large: The United States, Italy and Spain were the sources of the acute and convalescent COVID-19 samples.

Trimming cost V 3 bases and J 7 bases, with 13 bases left between them. The CDR3 runs 13 residues. Original data processing: The assay estimated nucleated cells by amplifying reference gene primers. This table comes from immunoSEQ multiplex PCR, and its TCRdb copy is limited to in-frame clones, with some not included. V and J calls and clone size follow that table, whereas D and trimming were derived from the DNA. The sample shows around 190,000 clones, about 83% of them seen only once. The chain recombines TRBV12-3 or TRBV12-4 with TRBJ2-7, with D tentatively TRBD1 (5 bases). Sequenced input: peripheral blood. The receptor's source is a human donor in a cohort sampled during active COVID-19. CDR3 loop: CASSFKGRGEQYF. The CDR3 DNA reads as TGTGCCAGCAGTTTTAAGGGGCGCGGAGAGCAGTACTTC.